The present entry profiles one T cell receptor (beta chain) with its context. This clone has a handful of counts. Its antigen target is currently unknown. No base-level quality is on record; no much larger clone is a single base apart. The entry originates in a study of graft-versus-host responses after intestinal transplantation (dated by TCRdb to about 2021). Concerning the study at large: The transplants that recipients received were multivisceral, liver-intestinal, or isolated intestinal. All recipients received anti-thymocyte globulin induction followed by maintenance tacrolimus and steroids for around three years. After intestinal transplantation, graft-versus-host and host-versus-graft alloreactive T cell clones were followed in the graft, circulation and bone marrow using bulk TCR-beta CDR3 sequencing. Alloreactive clones were identified by sequencing pre-transplant mixed lymphocyte reaction products and comparing them with unstimulated pre-transplant donor and recipient T cells. A cohort of approximately 24 intestinal transplant recipients, including one retransplant, was enrolled, and a few patients lacking pretransplant specimens were excluded. A peak of at least 4% donor T cells among recipient peripheral blood mononuclear cells was the definition used for donor T cell macrochimerism. Samples from three later patients were sequenced in-house on an Illumina MiSeq with MiXCR processing rather than by the commercial service. What the authors observed across the whole study: Peak levels of circulating GvH clones were associated with declines in HvG clones early after transplant. Conclusions were limited by the relatively low number and heterogeneity of intestinal transplant patients. In the allografts of patients with donor T cell macrochimerism, GvH to HvG T cell clonal ratios were high. GvH clones were detected in recipient bone marrow, and some appeared earlier in ileal mucosa or blood, consistent with an intestinal mucosal origin.

Reading the label with the study, this specimen's time point is: cells obtained before transplantation from donor or recipient. CD3+CD4+ and CD3+CD8+ populations were FACS-sorted from unstimulated pre-transplant donor and recipient cells taken from spleen or lymph nodes. The library relied on the immunoSEQ multiplex PCR assay. For most patients, genomic DNA was isolated with the Qiagen DNeasy Blood and Tissue Kit and shipped frozen to Adaptive Biotechnologies for TCR sequencing. High-throughput TCR-beta CDR3 sequencing of genomic DNA from most patients was performed by Adaptive Biotechnologies. On the authors' methods: TCR sequencing data for approximately 19 patients were retrieved from Adaptive's ImmunoSEQ software; three other patients were processed with MiXCR and VDJtools. To correct CD4 versus CD8 sorting errors, any sequence found in both subsets at a frequency ratio below 5:1 was removed. CDR3 nucleotide sequences shared by donor and recipient were removed because the origin of these sequences could not be assigned. To count as alloreactive, a clone needed at least 2-fold expansion over unstimulated cells and a minimum CFSE-low frequency of 0.002% (template counts) or 0.001% (read counts). A clone was considered mappable if detected in the sequenced pre-transplant spleen, lymph node, or MLR CFSE-low populations of the donor or recipient. Cumulative frequency of alloreactive clones was calculated as a percentage of all sequences weighted by copy number. What TCRdb holds here is the immuneACCESS table cut down to in-frame rearrangements. Part of the clones is not present; checked against another copy, under half of the missing clones reflect an unresolved V gene, and the others are unexplained. That table is the source of V, J and clone size, and D and trimming were worked out from the DNA. The sample profile shows some 62,000 clones; 90% of them were found once. In total, the top ten clones hold 1.7% of the sample.

Sequences SEHNR (CDR1) and FQNEAQ (CDR2) are obtained from the germline V gene (reference sequence). At the junction V is shortened by 4 bases and J by 5 bases; bases outside the gene matches: 13. The CDR3 holds 17 amino acids from the cysteine to the phenylalanine. The only DNA kept is the CDR3, 51 bases in frame from the first base. The sequence is built from TRBV7-9 and TRBJ2-5; the junction holds 10 bases that match TRBD1. Here the sequenced sample was unstimulated CD8+ T cells sorted from spleen or lymph node cells, taken before transplant. The clonotype originates from a human donor who was the organ donor for an intestinal transplant. The sequenced DNA: TGTGCCAGCAGCTCCTCGGACAGGGGGATTTTGGGGGAGACCCAGTACTTC. It translates to CASSSSDRGILGETQYF. Where the CDR3 stops, the reference TRBV7-9 and TRBJ2-5 genes take over; the full variable domain is DTGVSQNPRHKITKRGQNVTFRCDPISEHNRLYWYRQTLGQGPEFLTYFQNEAQLEKSRLLSDRFSAERPKGSFSTLEIQRTEQGDSAMYLCASSSSDRGILGETQYFGPGTRLLVL.